This T cell receptor beta chain emerged from a study of STAT5B mutations in CD4+ large granular lymphocyte leukemia. The CDR3 sequence is 13 residues long. V was shortened by 2 bases and J by 4 bases, with 9 bases between the two germline ends. Germline V gene sequence: CDR1 SGHRS, CDR2 YFSETQ. Whole-study findings and limits: Main leukemic clonotypes were patient-specific, but roughly 25% appeared at low frequency elsewhere. CD4-sorted patient repertoires seemed more clonal than healthy CD4+ repertoires. The CD4+ versus CD8+ T-LGLL clonality difference may reflect limited sample size. 8/27 top patient clones versus 2/35 control clones were TRBV06-family.

Note on this clone: The antigen remains undetermined.

Libraries were prepared by immunoSEQ multiplex PCR; TCRdb keeps only in-frame clonotypes and omits some of them. The sample yields about 30,000 clones, under 80% seen once. Sequences were obtained from CD4+ T cells from blood buffy coats. This chain uses TRBV5-1 with TRBJ1-2; maybe TRBD1 (6 bases). The sequence came from a human donor in good health. For the CDR3, the DNA is TGCGCCAGCAGCTTAGGGGGTAGCTATGGCTACACCTTC. This translates into CASSLGGSYGYTF.